What follows are 26 T cell receptor beta chains derived from one specimen sequenced in a study of naive and memory T cell subsets. The SP2 primer and nested alpha and beta constant region primers amplified ligated cDNA in four rounds. TCRdb used MiXCR to reprocess the 5' RACE reads, holding one entry per CDR3 protein. The data show 30,000 to 40,000 distinct CDR3 sequences, over 15% seen once. TCR cDNA received a 3' ligated oligonucleotide that carried a UMI. The receptor source for this set is a female donor in good health.

The sample holds many counts of this clonotype. V gene TRBV6-2 or TRBV6-3 combines with J gene TRBJ2-7; tentative D call: TRBD2 (5 bases). The V end was cut by 5 bases, the J end by 4 bases, with 12 bases between. The CDR3 runs 13 residues. Germline V gene sequence: CDR1 MNHEY, CDR2 SVGEGT. CDR3 bases: TGTGCCAGCAGTCAATCTGGACTGTACGAGCAGTACTTC. Its protein is CASSQSGLYEQYF.

By its share, this clonotype is medium-sized. The V gene is TRBV13, the J gene TRBJ2-1; 9 positions agree with TRBD1. Germline CDR1 is PRHDT and CDR2 is FYEKMQ (reference sequence). This CDR3 has 16 residues. The J segment lost 6 bases and the V segment lost 1 base, leaving 7 bases of the junction unmatched. This CDR3 is CASSLAGTGFGNEQFF. The CDR3 DNA reads TGTGCCAGCAGCTTAGCCGGGACAGGGTTCGGCAATGAGCAGTTCTTC.

This clonotype was observed a few times. This sequence joins TRBV6-4 and TRBJ2-5; D might be TRBD1 (6 bases). The CDR3 is 17 amino acids. The V end lost 2 bases, the J end lost 1 base, and 17 bases lay between the germline ends. Germline values: CDR1 MRHNA, CDR2 SNTAGT. The CDR3 coding sequence is TGTGCCAGCAGTGACCCCCGACCAGGGGCCGGCCAAGAGACCCAGTACTTC. This translates into CASSDPRPGAGQETQYF.

This clonotype was seen at least ten times. The V call is TRBV6-4, the J call TRBJ2-3; 9 bases agree with TRBD2. This CDR3 spans 15 amino acids. The V and J ends lost 5 bases and 1 base, in that order; junction bases with no gene match: 4. Looked up from germline, CDR1 is MRHNA and CDR2 is SNTAGT. The CDR3 region has the DNA TGTGCCAGCAGTAAGGTAGCGGGAGGCACAGATACGCAGTATTTT. Amino acid sequence: CASSKVAGGTDTQYF.

This clonotype was picked up many times. This sequence joins TRBV29-1 and TRBJ2-1, with D possibly TRBD2 on 5 matching bases. Per germline, CDR1 SQVTM and CDR2 ANQGSEA. This CDR3 is built from 12 residues. The V and J ends lost 2 bases and 7 bases respectively, with 9 bases between them. The CDR3 reads CSVEKRRNEQFF. CDR3 coding DNA: TGCAGCGTTGAAAAGCGGCGTAATGAGCAGTTCTTC.

This sequence joins TRBV6-5 and TRBJ2-3; a possible D gene is TRBD1 (6 bases). CDR3 length: 13 residues. Trimming left V 2 bases short and J 7 bases short, with 10 bases between. Germline V lookup: CDR1 MNHEY, CDR2 SVGAGI. CDR3 coding DNA: TGTGCCAGCAGTTACCCAGGGACAAATACGCAGTATTTT. Encoded protein: CASSYPGTNTQYF.

The V call is TRBV29-1, the J call TRBJ1-2; 7 nucleotides align to TRBD1. J was trimmed by 3 bases and V by 8 bases; bases with no gene match: 12. This CDR3 contains 14 residues. The germline V gene encodes CDR1 SQVTM and CDR2 ANQGSEA. The chain's CDR3 is CSIERAGGDYGYTF. The CDR3 nucleotides read TGCAGCATCGAAAGGGCAGGGGGAGACTATGGCTACACCTTC. Together with reference TRBV29-1 and TRBJ1-2, the CDR3 gives the full variable domain: SAVISQKPSRDICQRGTSLTIQCQVDSQVTMMFWYRQQPGQSLTLIATANQGSEATYESGFVIDKFPISRPNLTFSTLTVSNMSPEDSSIYLCSIERAGGDYGYTFGSGTRLTVV.

This clonotype has ten or more counts. V usage is TRBV20-1 and J usage is TRBJ2-7, with TRBD1 identical over 9 bases. The germline gives CDR1 DFQATT, CDR2 SNEGSKA (reference sequence). Trimming cost V 6 bases and J 3 bases; bases outside gene matches: 6. The CDR3 totals 13 residues. The CDR3 here is CSAPGTGNYEQYF. In DNA, the CDR3 is TGCAGTGCGCCCGGGACAGGGAACTACGAGCAGTACTTC.

The V gene is TRBV7-2, the J gene TRBJ1-3, with unresolved D. Trimming shortened V by 1 base and J by 5 bases, and 12 bases separated the two germline ends. The germline V gene has CDR1 SGHTA and CDR2 FQGNSA. The CDR3 totals 15 residues. CDR3: CASSLEVGLRNTIYF. CDR3 sequence (DNA): TGTGCCAGCAGCTTAGAAGTCGGCCTAAGAAACACCATATATTTT.

This clonotype was counted at least ten times. The rearrangement joins TRBV20-1 to TRBJ1-5; 9 bases map to TRBD1. The CDR3 is 17 amino acids. Germline CDR1 DFQATT, CDR2 SNEGSKA (reference sequence). V was clipped by 1 base and J by 4 bases; unmatched bases: 11. The CDR3 protein is CSARAPGSDRGNQPQHF. The CDR3 region has the DNA TGCAGTGCTAGAGCTCCCGGCTCGGACAGGGGAAATCAGCCCCAGCATTTT.

The chain joins TRBV20-1 to TRBJ1-5; unclear D gene. Germline assignment: CDR1 DFQATT and CDR2 SNEGSKA (reference sequence). Deletions cut 0 bases from V and 2 bases from J, with 11 bases between. CDR3 length: 15 residues. CDR3 coding DNA: TGCAGTGCTAGAGATTGGCGGGCCGGCAATCAGCCCCAGCATTTT. Translating gives CSARDWRAGNQPQHF.

The chain recombines TRBV12-3 or TRBV12-4 with TRBJ1-2; D unclear. CDR3 length equals 14 residues. V was clipped by 3 bases and J by 7 bases, with 15 bases between them. CDR3 protein: CASSFPPGRGGYTF. CDR3 coding DNA: TGTGCCAGCAGTTTCCCCCCAGGTCGAGGTGGCTACACCTTC.

In its sample, this clonotype is medium-sized. The chain is built from TRBV18 and TRBJ2-1; D not certain. The CDR3 is made up of 13 amino acids. With 2 bases removed from V and 6 bases from J, the gap between germline ends came to 8 bases. Germline-derived CDR1 and CDR2 are KGHSH and LQKENI. CDR3 loop: CASSPGQINEQFF. The CDR3 DNA reads as TGTGCCAGCTCACCAGGGCAGATCAATGAGCAGTTCTTC.

This clonotype has at least ten counts. This chain links TRBV29-1 with TRBJ2-5; 12 bases line up with TRBD1. The germline V gene encodes CDR1 SQVTM and CDR2 ANQGSEA. Germline trimming cut 7 bases from V and 5 bases from J; bases unmatched to any gene: 11. CDR3 length: 15 amino acids. This chain's CDR3 is CSAAQRDRGQETQYF. In DNA, the CDR3 is TGCAGCGCGGCCCAACGGGACAGGGGGCAGGAGACCCAGTACTTC.

This clonotype appeared a single time. The chain uses TRBV4-1 and TRBJ2-4, with TRBD2 matching over 8 bases. CDR3 size: 17 residues. The V and J ends lost 0 bases and 5 bases, in that order; junction bases with no gene match: 9. CDR1 is MGHRA, CDR2 YSYEKL, per germline. DNA for the CDR3: TGCGCCAGCAGCCAAGAGATTAGCGGGATAGACGAAAACATTCAGTACTTC. Its translation: CASSQEISGIDENIQYF.

This clonotype was detected only a few times. This chain connects TRBV6-9 to TRBJ2-3, with 10 bases lining up with TRBD2. The germline gives CDR1 MNHGY, CDR2 SVAAGI. This CDR3 is built from 15 residues. With V trimmed by 6 bases and J by 6 bases, 9 bases remained unmatched. CDR3 protein: CASRESGGVVDTQYF. The DNA for the CDR3 is TGTGCCAGCAGAGAGAGCGGGGGGGTCGTCGATACGCAGTATTTT.

This rearrangement joins TRBV4-2 to TRBJ2-2; D call uncertain. Trimming left V 1 base short and J 5 bases short, with 5 bases between. The CDR3 has 13 residues. Germline loops: CDR1 LGHNA, CDR2 YNFKEQ. The CDR3 coding sequence is TGTGCCAGCAGCCAAGGTTCTACCGGGGAGCTGTTTTTT. Translated, it gives CASSQGSTGELFF.

This clonotype was observed a few times. V is TRBV6-5 and J is TRBJ1-1; unclear D gene. The germline V gene encodes CDR1 MNHEY and CDR2 SVGAGI. CDR3 length: 15 residues. Between the trimmed V and J ends, which lost 0 bases and 0 bases, there was a span of 8 bases. CDR3 DNA sequence: TGTGCCAGCAGTTACTCCCAGACTGTGAACACTGAAGCTTTCTTT. Translation gives CASSYSQTVNTEAFF.

This clonotype turned up a few times. V gene TRBV10-3 combines with J gene TRBJ2-1, with D possibly being TRBD2 (6 bases). V lost 4 bases to trimming and J lost 5 bases, with 15 bases between them. There are 15 residues in the CDR3. CDR1 and CDR2 from the germline V gene are ENHRY and SYGVKD. DNA of the CDR3: TGTGCCATCAGTGCGGGGGAGAATTATCACAATGAGCAGTTCTTC. Translated: CAISAGENYHNEQFF.

This clonotype is classed as medium-sized. This chain links TRBV20-1 with TRBJ1-5; 10 nucleotides match TRBD1. CDR1 is DFQATT and CDR2 is SNEGSKA in the germline V gene (reference sequence). CDR3 length: 17 amino acids. The trim removed 4 bases at V and 3 bases at J, leaving 12 bases unmatched. This CDR3 is CSATGTGDFLPNQPQHF. In nucleotides, the CDR3 is TGCAGTGCTACCGGGACAGGGGATTTCCTCCCCAATCAGCCCCAGCATTTT.

The V gene is TRBV4-1, the J gene TRBJ2-7, with 7 bases lining up with TRBD1. Germline trimming cut 4 bases from V and 5 bases from J; bases unmatched to any gene: 5. The CDR3 extends over 13 amino acids. CDR1 and CDR2 (germline): MGHRA, YSYEKL. The CDR3 coding sequence is TGCGCCAGCAGCCTGGGGACAGTCGACGAGCAGTACTTC. It is translated as CASSLGTVDEQYF.

This clonotype was observed at least ten times. The V and J genes are TRBV7-2 and TRBJ2-2; D may match TRBD1 or TRBD2 (5 bases each). Germline CDR1 and CDR2: SGHTA and FQGNSA. This CDR3 is 16 amino acids long. V shed 1 base and J shed 4 bases, with 13 bases lying between them. The CDR3 coding sequence is TGTGCCAGCAGCTTAGGTCTCGGGGCGGGCACCGGGGAGCTGTTTTTT. Translating gives CASSLGLGAGTGELFF.

This clonotype was counted only a few times. The chain recombines TRBV7-7 with TRBJ1-1; D gene ambiguous. Looked up from germline, CDR1 is SSHAT and CDR2 is FNYEAQ (reference sequence). The CDR3 totals 13 residues. Trimming removed 1 base from V and 4 bases from J, with 7 bases in between. The CDR3 loop reads CASSLVFGTEAFF. DNA of the CDR3: TGTGCCAGCAGCTTAGTCTTCGGCACTGAAGCTTTCTTT.

This clonotype was detected many times. The chain recombines TRBV6-5 with TRBJ1-1; D remains ambiguous. This CDR3 spans 13 amino acids. Trimming stripped 3 bases from V and 2 bases from J, with 7 bases between. Germline V gene lookup returns CDR1 MNHEY and CDR2 SVGAGI. CDR3 loop: CASSYAVNTEAFF. The CDR3 region has the DNA TGTGCCAGCAGTTATGCGGTAAACACTGAAGCTTTCTTT.

The rearrangement joins TRBV20-1 to TRBJ1-1; D is possibly TRBD1 (6 bases). Trimming left V 1 base short and J 4 bases short, with 7 bases between. This CDR3 is built from 12 residues. Per germline, CDR1 DFQATT and CDR2 SNEGSKA (reference sequence). Here the CDR3 DNA reads TGCAGTGCTAGAGGGGGGGCCACTGAAGCTTTCTTT. This codes for CSARGGATEAFF.

This clonotype was counted ten times or more. The CDR3 DNA is TGTGCCAGCAGTCTGCGGGACGAAGATACGCAGTATTTT. This codes for CASSLRDEDTQYF. V is TRBV6-1 and J is TRBJ2-3, with D possibly matching TRBD2 (6 bases). CDR1 and CDR2 from the germline V gene are MNHNS and SASEGT. The CDR3 contains 13 residues. The germline V and J ends were trimmed by 5 bases and 5 bases, with 11 bases remaining between them.